This T cell receptor beta chain was obtained from a study of blood T cell repertoires in COVID-19 (dated by TCRdb to the early 2020s). In the study overall: The collaborator samples originated in the United States, Italy and Spain and spanned the acute and convalescent phases of COVID-19. The prospective study material was composed of cDNA or gDNA derived from T cells, B-cell-depleted T cells, or PBMCs. Deeply sampled blood TCRbeta repertoires from subjects exposed to, actively infected with, or recovered from COVID-19 were included in the dataset. The repertoires were released in a freely available public database intended as a resource for research on the immune response to SARS-CoV-2. Samples were obtained from the ongoing ImmuneRACE study (first 160 participants) and from 1,254 subjects provided by 6 global collaborators. A de-identified subject ID, COVID-19 status, age in years and sex were almost always included in the sample metadata. Where HLA class I and class II types were available, the types were taken from metadata supplied by the sample provider, not from assay-based typing. Broader findings and caveats from the paper: The amount of clinical and demographic metadata varied by source and participant and was provided uncurated.

The immunoSEQ Assay, a bias-controlled multiplex PCR, was used to amplify TCRbeta CDR3 regions from genomic DNA. On the study's bioinformatics: Nucleated cell counts per sample were estimated from amplification of reference gene primers within the assay. To quantify the absolute abundance of each unique TCRbeta CDR3 rearrangement, sequence reads were collapsed and filtered. For each sample, productive Simpson clonality was calculated by taking the square root of Simpson's diversity index across productive rearrangements. Sourced from immuneACCESS, this table was stored by TCRdb with only in-frame sequences that have V and J called. A share of the clones is absent; for the studies checked, an unresolved V gene accounts for under half, and the remainder has no known explanation. V, J and clone size are those of that table, while D and trimming were read from the DNA. A total of 150,000 to 200,000 clones appear in this sample, around 81% of them only once. The leading ten clones occupy under 3% of the sample.

Ends trimmed: V by 6 bases, J by 5 bases; bases unmatched to a gene: 5. From the cysteine up to the phenylalanine, the CDR3 has a length of 15 residues. The CDR3 DNA has 45 bases and is translated from base 1. According to the germline V gene, CDR1 reads SNHLY and CDR2 reads FYNNEI. Whole blood was collected in K2EDTA tubes by collaborating institutions according to the institutions' own protocols. For TCRbeta analysis, collaborator samples were shipped as frozen whole blood, as isolated PBMCs, or as DNA extracted from either sample type. Regarding this clone: Its specific antigen is unknown. Per-base qualities were not stored, and no clone one base away is much larger.

Sequencing was carried out using peripheral blood. Rearrangement joined TRBV2 to TRBJ2-5; the central 14 bases match TRBD2. The sequence derives from a human donor with acute or convalescent COVID-19. The donor label of this sample is uncertain. The CDR3 here reads CASSLTSGGAETQYF. The bases are TGTGCCAGCAGCCTGACTAGCGGGGGGGCGGAGACCCAGTACTTC.